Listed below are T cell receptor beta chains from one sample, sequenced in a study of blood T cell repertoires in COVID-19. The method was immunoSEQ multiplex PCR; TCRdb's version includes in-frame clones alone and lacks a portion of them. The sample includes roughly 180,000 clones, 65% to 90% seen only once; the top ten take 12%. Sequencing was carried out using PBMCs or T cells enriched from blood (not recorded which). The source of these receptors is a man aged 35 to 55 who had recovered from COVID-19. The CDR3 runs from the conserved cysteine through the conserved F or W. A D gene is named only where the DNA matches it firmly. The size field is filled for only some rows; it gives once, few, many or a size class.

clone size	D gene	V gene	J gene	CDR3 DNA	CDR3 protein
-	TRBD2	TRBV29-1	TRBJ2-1	TGCAGCCTCCAAGTCCTAGCGGGAGATAATGAGCAGTTCTTC	CSLQVLAGDNEQFF
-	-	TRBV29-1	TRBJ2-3	TGCAGCGTTGCCGGGACTAGCACAGATACGCAGTATTTT	CSVAGTSTDTQYF
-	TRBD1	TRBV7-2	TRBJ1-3	TGTGCCACCAGAGACAGGGCTTCTGGAAACACCATATATTTT	CATRDRASGNTIYF
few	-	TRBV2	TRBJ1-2	TGTGCCAGCAGTGAAAAAGGGGGTTGGGGCTACACCTTC	CASSEKGGWGYTF
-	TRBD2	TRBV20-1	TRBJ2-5	TGCAGTGCTAGTAGGTTTCGGTGCCTAGCGGGACAAAAAGAGACCCAGTACTTC	CSASRFRCLAGQKETQYF
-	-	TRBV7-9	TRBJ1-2	TGTGCCAGCAGCAATCCCGCCGCCAGGGGCGGTGGCTACACCTTC	CASSNPAARGGGYTF
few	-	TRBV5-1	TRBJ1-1	TGCGCCAGCAGCTTGGCAGGGGACACTGAAGCTTTCTTT	CASSLAGDTEAFF
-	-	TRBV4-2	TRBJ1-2	TGTGCCAGCAGCCAAACACAGAATAACTATGGCTACACCTTC	CASSQTQNNYGYTF
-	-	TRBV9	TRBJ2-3	TGTGCCAGCAGACCCTCAGGGGACACAGATACGCAGTATTTT	CASRPSGDTDTQYF
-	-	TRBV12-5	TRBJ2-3	TGTGCTAGTGGTTTTGGGCAGGGGTTAGCGGATACGCAGTATTTT	CASGFGQGLADTQYF
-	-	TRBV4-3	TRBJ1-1	TGCGCCAGCAGCCAAGATCGAAGCGGCACCAGTGAAGCTTTCTTT	CASSQDRSGTSEAFF
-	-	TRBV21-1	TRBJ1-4	TGTGCCAGCAGCCGGGATCCGTATGCGTTGGGAGAAAAACTGTTTTTT	CASSRDPYALGEKLFF
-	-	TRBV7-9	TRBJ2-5	TGTGCCAGCAGCCCCGGCGGGTGGGAGACCCAGTACTTC	CASSPGGWETQYF
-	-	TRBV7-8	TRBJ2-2	TGTGCCAGCAGCTTACTAGGGGGGGCGGACTCGAACACCGGGGAGCTGTTTTTT	CASSLLGGADSNTGELFF